The present T cell receptor (beta chain) was sequenced within a study of response to subunit inactivated influenza vaccine. Points from the study as a whole: There was a suggestion from the authors that each seasonal influenza vaccination recruits few new T cells.

TCRdb ran MiXCR on the RT-PCR reads and lists one entry per CDR3 protein. The data contain 650,000 to 800,000 distinct CDR3 sequences, about 15% of them singletons. About this clonotype itself: Its specificity is unknown.

Sequenced here: PBMCs from blood, sampled 14 to 15 days before vaccination. The TCR sequence derives from a man between 45 and 60 years old who received an inactivated influenza vaccine.

The CDR3 DNA is TGTGCCAGCAGTCCCTCGGGTAGCGGGAGATGGAATGAGCAGTTCTTC. This sequence encodes CASSPSGSGRWNEQFF. The rearrangement joins TRBV6-2 or TRBV6-3 to TRBJ2-1, with TRBD2 matching over 9 bases. The ends lost 5 bases at V and 7 bases at J; junction bases unmatched: 12. Germline CDR1 MNHEY, CDR2 SVGEGT. There are 16 residues in the CDR3.